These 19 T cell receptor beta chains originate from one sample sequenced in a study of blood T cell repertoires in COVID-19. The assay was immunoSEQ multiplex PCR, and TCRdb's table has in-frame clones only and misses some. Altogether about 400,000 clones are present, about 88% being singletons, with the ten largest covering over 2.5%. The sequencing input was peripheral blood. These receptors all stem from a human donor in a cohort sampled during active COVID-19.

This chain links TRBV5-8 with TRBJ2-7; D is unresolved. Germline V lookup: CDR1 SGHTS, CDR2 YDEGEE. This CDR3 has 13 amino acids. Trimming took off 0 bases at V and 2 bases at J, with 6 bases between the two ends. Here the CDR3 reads CASSLVVTYEQYF. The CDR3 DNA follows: TGTGCCAGCAGCTTGGTAGTCACCTACGAGCAGTACTTC.

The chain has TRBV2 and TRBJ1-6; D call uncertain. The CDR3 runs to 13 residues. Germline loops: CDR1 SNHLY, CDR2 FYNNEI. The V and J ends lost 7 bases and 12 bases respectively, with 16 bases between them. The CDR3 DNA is TGTGCCAGCAAATTAAGGTCTGGAGGACCCCTCCACTTT. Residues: CASKLRSGGPLHF.

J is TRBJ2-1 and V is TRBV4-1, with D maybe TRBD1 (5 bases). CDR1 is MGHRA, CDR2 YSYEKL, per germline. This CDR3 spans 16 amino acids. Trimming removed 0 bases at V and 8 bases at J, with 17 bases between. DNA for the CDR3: TGCGCCAGCAGCCAAGATCAGCTGGCAGGGTTGGATGAGCAGTTCTTC. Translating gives CASSQDQLAGLDEQFF.

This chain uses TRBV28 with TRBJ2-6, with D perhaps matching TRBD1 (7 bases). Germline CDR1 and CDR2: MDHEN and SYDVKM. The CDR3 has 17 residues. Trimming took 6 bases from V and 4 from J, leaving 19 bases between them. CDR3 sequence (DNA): TGTGCCAGCAGCTCTACCAGGGGGACTTGGGGGGCCAACGTCCTGACTTTC. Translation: CASSSTRGTWGANVLTF.

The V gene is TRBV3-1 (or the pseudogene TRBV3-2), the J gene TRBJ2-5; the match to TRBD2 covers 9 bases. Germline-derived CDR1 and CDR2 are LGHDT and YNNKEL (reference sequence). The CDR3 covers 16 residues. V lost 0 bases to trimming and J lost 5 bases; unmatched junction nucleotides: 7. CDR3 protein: CASSQDTAGGGETQYF. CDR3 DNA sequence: TGTGCCAGCAGCCAAGACACAGCGGGGGGAGGGGAGACCCAGTACTTC.

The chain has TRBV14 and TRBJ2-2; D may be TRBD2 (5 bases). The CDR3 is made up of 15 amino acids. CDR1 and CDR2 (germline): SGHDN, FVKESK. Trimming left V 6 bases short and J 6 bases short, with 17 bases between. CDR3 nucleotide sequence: TGTGCCAGCAGTCCCGGGTCCCTCGGGGCCGGGGAGCTGTTTTTT. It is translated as CASSPGSLGAGELFF.

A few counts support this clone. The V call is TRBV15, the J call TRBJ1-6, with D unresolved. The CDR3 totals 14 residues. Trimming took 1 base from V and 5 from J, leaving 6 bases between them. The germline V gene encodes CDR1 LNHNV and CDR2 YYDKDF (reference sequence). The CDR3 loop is CATSRGQDNSPLHF. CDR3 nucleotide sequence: TGTGCCACCAGCAGAGGGCAGGATAATTCACCCCTCCACTTT.

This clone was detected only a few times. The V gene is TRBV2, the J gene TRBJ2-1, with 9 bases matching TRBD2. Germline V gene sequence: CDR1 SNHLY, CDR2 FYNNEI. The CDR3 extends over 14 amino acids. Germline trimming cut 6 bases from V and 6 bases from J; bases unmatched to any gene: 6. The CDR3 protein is CASRVAGARNEQFF. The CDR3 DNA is TGTGCCAGCAGGGTAGCGGGAGCCCGCAATGAGCAGTTCTTC.

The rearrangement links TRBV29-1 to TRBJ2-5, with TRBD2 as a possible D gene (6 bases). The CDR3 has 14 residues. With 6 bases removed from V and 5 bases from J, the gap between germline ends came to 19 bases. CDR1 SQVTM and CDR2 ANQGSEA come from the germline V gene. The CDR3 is CSVTGTRGEETQYF. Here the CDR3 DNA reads TGCAGCGTGACCGGGACTCGGGGTGAGGAGACCCAGTACTTC.

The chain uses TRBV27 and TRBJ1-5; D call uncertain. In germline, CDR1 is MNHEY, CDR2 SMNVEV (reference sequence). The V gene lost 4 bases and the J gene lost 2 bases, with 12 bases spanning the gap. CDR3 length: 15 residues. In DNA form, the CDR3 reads TGTGCCAGCAGTTACCAATTCGGTGGCAATCAGCCCCAGCATTTT. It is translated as CASSYQFGGNQPQHF.

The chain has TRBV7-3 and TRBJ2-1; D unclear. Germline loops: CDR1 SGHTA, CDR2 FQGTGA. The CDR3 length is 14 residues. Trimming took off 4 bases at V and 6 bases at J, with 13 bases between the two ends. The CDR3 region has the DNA TGTGCCAGCAGCTCCACAGATTCGGTCAATGAGCAGTTCTTC. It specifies CASSSTDSVNEQFF.

Here the CDR3 reads CASSLVGTAWDEKLFF. In DNA, the CDR3 is TGTGCCAGCAGCTTAGTCGGAACAGCCTGGGATGAAAAACTGTTTTTT. The chain recombines TRBV11-2 with TRBJ1-4, with D uncertain. The V end lost 1 base, the J end lost 6 bases, and 15 bases lay between the germline ends. The CDR3 loop spans 16 amino acids. CDR1 is SGHAT and CDR2 is FQNNGV in the germline V gene.

The CDR3 loop reads CASSFGTSGVSEQFF. Here the CDR3 DNA reads TGTGCCAGCAGCTTTGGGACTAGCGGGGTGAGTGAGCAGTTCTTC. J is TRBJ2-1 and V is TRBV5-4, with 13 bases that match TRBD2. The length of the CDR3 is 15 residues. Unmatched junction bases numbered 5, after V lost 2 bases and J lost 9 bases. CDR1 and CDR2 (germline): SGHNT, YYREEE (reference sequence).

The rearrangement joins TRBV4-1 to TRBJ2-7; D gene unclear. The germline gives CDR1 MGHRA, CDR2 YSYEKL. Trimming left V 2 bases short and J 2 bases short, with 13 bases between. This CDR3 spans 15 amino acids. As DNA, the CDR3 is TGCGCCAGCAGCCAACTAGGTTTGAACGCCTACGAGCAGTACTTC. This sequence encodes CASSQLGLNAYEQYF.

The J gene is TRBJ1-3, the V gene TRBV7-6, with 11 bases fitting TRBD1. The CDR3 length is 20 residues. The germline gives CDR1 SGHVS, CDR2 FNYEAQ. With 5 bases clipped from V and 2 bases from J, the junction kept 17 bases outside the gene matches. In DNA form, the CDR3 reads TGTGCCAGCAGCCCCTTTCCCCCAAGGACAGGGGGCTTTGCTGGAAACACCATATATTTT. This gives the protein CASSPFPPRTGGFAGNTIYF. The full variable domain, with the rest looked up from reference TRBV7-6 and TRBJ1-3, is GAGVSQSPRYKVTKRGQDVALRCDPISGHVSLYWYRQALGQGPEFLTYFNYEAQQDKSGLPNDRFSAERPEGSISTLTIQRTEQRDSAMYRCASSPFPPRTGGFAGNTIYFGEGSWLTVV.

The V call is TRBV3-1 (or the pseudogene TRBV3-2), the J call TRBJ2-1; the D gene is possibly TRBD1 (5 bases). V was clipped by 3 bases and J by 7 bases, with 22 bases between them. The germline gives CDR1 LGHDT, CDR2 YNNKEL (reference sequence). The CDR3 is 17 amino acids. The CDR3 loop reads CASSQAHWTKGLNEQFF. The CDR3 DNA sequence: TGTGCCAGCAGCCAGGCCCACTGGACAAAGGGTTTAAATGAGCAGTTCTTC.

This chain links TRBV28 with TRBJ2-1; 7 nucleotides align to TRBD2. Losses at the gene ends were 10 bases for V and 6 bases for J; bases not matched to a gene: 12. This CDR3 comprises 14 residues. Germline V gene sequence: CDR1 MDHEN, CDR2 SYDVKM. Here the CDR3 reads CATLADGLINEQFF. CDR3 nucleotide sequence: TGTGCCACTCTAGCGGACGGCCTAATCAATGAGCAGTTCTTC.

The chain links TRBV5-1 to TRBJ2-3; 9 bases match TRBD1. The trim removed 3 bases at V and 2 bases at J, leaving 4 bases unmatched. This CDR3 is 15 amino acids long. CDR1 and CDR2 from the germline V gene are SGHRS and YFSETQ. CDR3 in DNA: TGCGCCAGCAGCTCAGCACAGGGGGCCACAGATACGCAGTATTTT. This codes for CASSSAQGATDTQYF.

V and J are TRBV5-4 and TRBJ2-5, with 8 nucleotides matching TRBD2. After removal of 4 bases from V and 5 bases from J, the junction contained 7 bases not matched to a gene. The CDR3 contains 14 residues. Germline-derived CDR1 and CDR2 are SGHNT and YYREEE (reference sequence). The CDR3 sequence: CASSPREGLETQYF. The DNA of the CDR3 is TGTGCCAGCAGCCCTCGGGAGGGCCTGGAGACCCAGTACTTC.